The 3 T cell receptor beta chains in this list originate from one sample, sequenced in a study of tumor and adjacent non-tumor tissue in lung cancer. This sample's RNA came from whole unsorted tissue. A modified ARM-PCR protocol with three rounds of nested PCR amplified TCRbeta. In TCRdb, the multiplex PCR reads were re-called with MiXCR into one record per CDR3 protein. The data hold 100,000 to 120,000 distinct CDR3 sequences, with approximately 84% observed a single time. Sample: lung tumor tissue. The receptor set was obtained from a man between 65 and 80 years old with non-small cell lung cancer.

In the case of this clonotype: One end of the junction fails to match germline, which may point to a read error. The rearrangement links TRBV6-5 to TRBJ2-7; TRBD2 matches 12 bases. This CDR3 spans 18 amino acids. Germline CDR1 is MNHEY and CDR2 is SVGAGI. In DNA, the CDR3 is TGTGCCAGCAGATACTCTGGACTAGCGGGACCCCCAGGGTCCGAGCAGTATTTC. Translated: CASRYSGLAGPPGSEQYF.

As for this clonotype: Just one base apart from a much larger clone, this may be a read error. This rearrangement joins TRBV7-9 to TRBJ2-1; D is undetermined. Per the germline V gene, CDR1 is SEHNR and CDR2 is FQNEAQ (reference sequence). The CDR3 loop spans 9 amino acids. CDR3 region: CAIYDEQFF. For the CDR3, the DNA is TGTGCCATCTACGATGAGCAGTTCTTC.

To note about this clonotype: At one of its ends the junction is not consistent with the germline gene, which may arise from a read error. The J gene is TRBJ2-1, the V gene TRBV11-3; 12 nucleotides match TRBD2. Germline V gives CDR1 SGHNT, CDR2 YENEEA. The CDR3 covers 20 residues. The CDR3 bases are TGTGCGAGCAGCTTAGATAGCGATGTGAGACTAGCGGGAGTTGGGAATGAGCAGTTCTTC. Translated: CASSLDSDVRLAGVGNEQFF.